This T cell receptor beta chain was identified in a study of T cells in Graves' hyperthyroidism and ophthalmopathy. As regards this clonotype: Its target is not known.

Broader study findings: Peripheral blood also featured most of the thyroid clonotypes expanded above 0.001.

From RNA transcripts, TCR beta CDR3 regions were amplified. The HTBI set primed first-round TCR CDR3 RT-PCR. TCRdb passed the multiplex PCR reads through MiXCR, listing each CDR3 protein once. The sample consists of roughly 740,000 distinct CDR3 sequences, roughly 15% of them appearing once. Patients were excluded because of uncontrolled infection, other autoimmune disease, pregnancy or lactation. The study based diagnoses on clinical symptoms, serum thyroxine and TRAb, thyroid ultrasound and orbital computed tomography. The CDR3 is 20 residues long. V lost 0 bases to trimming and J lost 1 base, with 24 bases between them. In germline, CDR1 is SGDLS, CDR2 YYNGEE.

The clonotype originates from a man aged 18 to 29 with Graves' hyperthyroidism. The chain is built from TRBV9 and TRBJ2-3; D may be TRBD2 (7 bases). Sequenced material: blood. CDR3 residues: CASSVARGGSGRIGTDTQYF. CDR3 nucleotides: TGTGCCAGCAGCGTAGCTAGGGGGGGTAGCGGAAGAATCGGCACAGATACGCAGTATTTT.